This T cell receptor beta chain appears in the sequencing data of a study of T cells in Graves' hyperthyroidism and ophthalmopathy. Turning to the study itself: Blood from the periphery was taken at initial diagnosis, before any treatment.

Patients were excluded for uncontrolled infection, other autoimmune disease, pregnancy or lactation. The V end lost 4 bases, the J end lost 4 bases, and 10 bases lay between the germline ends. CDR3 size: 13 residues. Germline V gene data show CDR1 as MRHNA and CDR2 as SNTAGT. This clonotype was found many times. Its target is unknown. Study observations and caveats: Blood samples included most of the expanded thyroid clonotypes exceeding 0.001. Prediction of ophthalmopathy progression came a median around 6 months pre-onset.

The TCR beta CDR3 regions underwent amplification using RNA transcripts as the source. The TCR CDR3 first-round RT-PCR relied on the HTBI primer set. TCRdb re-derived calls from the multiplex PCR reads in MiXCR, one entry per CDR3 protein. The sample lists about 130,000 distinct CDR3 sequences, roughly a fifth seen once, with more than 65% in the top ten. The chain links TRBV6-4 to TRBJ1-1, with D hard to call. This receptor was identified in a woman in her fifties or sixties with Graves' hyperthyroidism that later progressed to Graves' ophthalmopathy. Sequencing was done on a sample of blood. CDR3 coding DNA: TGTGCCAGCAGTGCGGGAGCAAGCACTGAAGCTTTCTTT. Protein sequence: CASSAGASTEAFF.